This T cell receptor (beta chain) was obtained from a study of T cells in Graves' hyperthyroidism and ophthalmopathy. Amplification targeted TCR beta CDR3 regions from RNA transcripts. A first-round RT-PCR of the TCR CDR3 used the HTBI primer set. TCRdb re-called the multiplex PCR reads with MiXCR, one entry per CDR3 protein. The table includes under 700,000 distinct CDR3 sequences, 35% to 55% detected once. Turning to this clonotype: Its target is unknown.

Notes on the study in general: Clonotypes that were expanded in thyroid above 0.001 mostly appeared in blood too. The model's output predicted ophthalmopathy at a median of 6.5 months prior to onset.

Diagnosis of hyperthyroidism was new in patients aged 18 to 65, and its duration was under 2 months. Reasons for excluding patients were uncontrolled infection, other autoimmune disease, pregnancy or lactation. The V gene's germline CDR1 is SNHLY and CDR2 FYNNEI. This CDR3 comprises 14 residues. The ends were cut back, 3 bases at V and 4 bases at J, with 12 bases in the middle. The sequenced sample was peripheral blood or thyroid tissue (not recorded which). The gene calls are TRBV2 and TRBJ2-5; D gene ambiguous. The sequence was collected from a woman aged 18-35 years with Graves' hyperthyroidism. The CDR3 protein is CASSESSLGETQYF. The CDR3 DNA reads TGTGCCAGCAGTGAGAGCAGTCTGGGAGAGACCCAGTACTTC.